This T cell receptor (beta chain) emerged from a study of PD-1 blockade in classical Hodgkin lymphoma (dated by TCRdb to the early 2020s). About the full investigation: Nivolumab dosing was 3 mg/kg intravenously every 2 weeks, continuing until either disease progression or unacceptable toxicity. The study used TCR beta sequencing and CyTOF to define a peripheral blood immune signature of response to PD-1 blockade in classical Hodgkin lymphoma.

Study-level results and caveats: Among trial patients, those achieving complete response had baseline diversity similar to that of newly diagnosed patients, while diversity was significantly lower in partial responders and progressors. The study was limited to a single clinical trial cohort, and causes of repertoire differences, possibly disease activity or prior therapy, remained undefined. Lower diversity was seen in patients whose nivolumab began less than 1 year after ASCT, and these patients were left out of later analyses so that immune reconstitution would not confound the results. Baseline TCR diversity was reported to be lower in newly diagnosed patients than in healthy donors, and even lower in relapsed/refractory patients. A significant rise by C4D1 was seen in CD4+ but not CD8+ TCR diversity (p=0.0027 vs p=0.16), with the rise being most apparent in complete responders (p=0.02).

About this clone: Its target antigen remains unknown. No base-level quality is on record; no much larger clone is a single base apart.

The time point label here, explained by the study, means: cycle 1 day 1 (C1D1), immediately before nivolumab initiation. Every trial patient had relapsed after autologous stem cell transplantation, and cohorts A, B and C differed in prior brentuximab vedotin exposure. The trial cohort comprised around 60 patients with relapsed/refractory classical Hodgkin lymphoma whose best overall responses were complete response, partial response or progressive disease. Single-agent nivolumab was administered to trial patients in the multi-cohort phase II CheckMate 205 trial. An independent review committee assessed best overall response by applying the 2007 International Working Group response criteria. PBMCs from the trial were collected at three points: immediately before nivolumab initiation (C1D1), and during therapy at cycle 2 day 1 and cycle 4 day 1. After peripheral blood was drawn into 8 mL Vacutainer Cell Preparation Tubes, PBMCs were isolated by centrifugation and then cryopreserved.

In the germline V gene, CDR1 corresponds to SNHLY and CDR2 to FYNNEI. From the cysteine through the phenylalanine, the CDR3 covers 15 amino acids. CDR3 DNA is the only sequence kept; it has 45 bases, read in frame from the first base. V is clipped by 1 base and J by 4 bases, and the sequence between their germline boundaries is 10 bases long. The Qiagen DNeasy kit was used to extract genomic DNA both from unsorted PBMCs and from the negatively selected CD4+ and CD8+ fractions. Amplification of TCR beta CDR3 regions was done by immunoSEQ multiplex PCR with primers that anneal to V and J segments. Amplification bias was minimized using a synthetic immune receptor repertoire, and residual bias was removed computationally after sequencing. Processing in the source paper ran as follows. Custom Python scripts were used to quantify repertoire diversity as the Shannon entropy index. Unsorted, CD4+ and CD8+ repertoires were analyzed separately, except in combined analyses where CD4+ and CD8+ sequences were merged in silico. Clonal expansion was defined as at least a 2-fold frequency increase after treatment relative to C1D1, with a pseudocount of 0.5 for undetected baseline clones. Singleton clones were defined as clones with 0 or 1 copy at C1D1, and non-singleton clones were defined as clones with 2 or more copies. Clones expanded in unsorted samples were assigned a CD4+, CD8+ or unknown annotation through matching of protein sequences in sorted samples from the same patient. Wilcoxon tests were applied to paired samples to test diversity changes from C1D1 to C4D1. TCRdb stores this immuneACCESS table with in-frame sequences only. Part of the clones is absent; in the studies checked, under half of the shortfall reflects unresolved V genes, and no reason is known for the rest. V and J calls and clone size are as listed in that table; D and trimming were resolved from the DNA. The sample contains 11,000 or so clones, about 75% of them found a single time. 30% to 35% of the sample is in the top ten clones.

Sequencing was performed on peripheral blood mononuclear cells (PBMCs), taken at baseline. The chain is assembled from TRBV2 and TRBJ2-2; no D gene call is confident. The clonotype comes from a human donor with classical Hodgkin lymphoma. In nucleotide form, the sequence is TGTGCCAGCAGTGAAGAAATCCGTACCACCGGGGAGCTGTTTTTT. This translates into CASSEEIRTTGELFF.